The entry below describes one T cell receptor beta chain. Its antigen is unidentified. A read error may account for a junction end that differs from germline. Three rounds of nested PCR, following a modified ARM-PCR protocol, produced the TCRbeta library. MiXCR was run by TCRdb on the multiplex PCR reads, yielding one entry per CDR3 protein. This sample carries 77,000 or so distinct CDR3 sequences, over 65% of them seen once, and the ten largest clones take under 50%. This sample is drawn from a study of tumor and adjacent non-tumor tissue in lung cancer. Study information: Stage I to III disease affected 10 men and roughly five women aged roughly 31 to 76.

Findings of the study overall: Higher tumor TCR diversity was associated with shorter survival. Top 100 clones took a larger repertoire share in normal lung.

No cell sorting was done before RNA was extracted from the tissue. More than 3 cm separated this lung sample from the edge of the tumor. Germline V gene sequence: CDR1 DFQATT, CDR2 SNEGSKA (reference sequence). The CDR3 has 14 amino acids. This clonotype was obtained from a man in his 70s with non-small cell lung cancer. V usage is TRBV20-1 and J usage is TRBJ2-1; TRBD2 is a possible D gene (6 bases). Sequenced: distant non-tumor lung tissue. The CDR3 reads CSARELARHNKQFF. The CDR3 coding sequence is TGCAGTGCTAGAGAGCTAGCGAGACACAATAAGCAGTTCTTC.